The 6 T cell receptor beta chains below all came from one sample that was sequenced in a study of stem cell transplantation in POMP-related autoinflammatory disease. TCRdb keeps only in-frame clones here, not all; method: immunoSEQ multiplex PCR. This sample has 1,300 or so clones, with 83% found just once. Sequencing used CD4+ follicular helper T cells (Tfh) from PBMCs, obtained before stem cell transplantation. Source of these receptors: a human donor with POMP-related autoinflammation and immune dysregulation (PRAID).

The V and J genes are TRBV18 and TRBJ1-6; 7 bases agree with TRBD1. The CDR3 runs 18 residues. Germline CDR1 reads KGHSH; CDR2 reads LQKENI. V lost 3 bases and J lost 0; bases outside the gene matches: 8. The CDR3 DNA reads as TGTGCCAGCTCACCTGCCAGGGGGAGAAGCTCCTATAATTCACCCCTCCACTTT. This translates into CASSPARGRSSYNSPLHF.

Points on this clone: Sequence at one end of the junction differs from germline and may be a read error. The CDR3 DNA reads TGTGCTAGCAGCTTTAGCGGGAGGGACAATGAGCAGTTCTTC. Amino acids: CASSFSGRDNEQFF. The chain joins TRBV7-7 to TRBJ2-1; TRBD2 matches at 11 bases. CDR1 is SSHAT, CDR2 FNYEAQ, per germline (reference sequence). CDR3 length equals 14 residues.

The rearrangement joins TRBV5-1 to TRBJ1-2, with TRBD1 as a possible D gene (6 bases). Germline V gene lookup returns CDR1 SGHRS and CDR2 YFSETQ. V lost 0 bases, J lost 1 base, and 10 bases lay in between. CDR3 length: 15 residues. This chain's CDR3 is CASSLDRDLNYGYTF. CDR3 in DNA: TGCGCCAGCAGCTTGGACAGGGACCTTAACTATGGCTACACCTTC.

The rearrangement links TRBV6-1 to TRBJ1-1; 10 bases are a match to TRBD1. V dropped 6 bases and J dropped 6; count of bases not matched to a gene: 10. This CDR3 region has 15 residues. Germline CDR1 MNHNS, CDR2 SASEGT. CDR3 protein: CASRARQGAVAEAFF. The CDR3, as DNA: TGTGCCAGCAGAGCTAGACAGGGGGCGGTCGCTGAAGCTTTCTTT.

This clone was counted once. This chain uses TRBV9 with TRBJ1-4; the D is unclear. Germline V lookup: CDR1 SGDLS, CDR2 YYNGEE. V lost 2 bases to trimming and J lost 7 bases, with 12 bases between them. The CDR3 extends over 14 amino acids. The chain's CDR3 is CASSVQVSGEKLFF. Written as DNA, the CDR3 is TGTGCCAGCAGCGTCCAGGTATCCGGTGAAAAACTGTTTTTT.

This sequence joins TRBV5-6 and TRBJ1-1; D uncertain. This CDR3 spans 14 amino acids. V was trimmed by 4 bases and J by 3 bases, leaving 13 bases between them. Germline values: CDR1 SGHDT, CDR2 YYEEEE. In DNA form, the CDR3 reads TGTGCCAGCAGCCGCCTCGAGGTTTACACTGAAGCTTTCTTT. Translated: CASSRLEVYTEAFF.